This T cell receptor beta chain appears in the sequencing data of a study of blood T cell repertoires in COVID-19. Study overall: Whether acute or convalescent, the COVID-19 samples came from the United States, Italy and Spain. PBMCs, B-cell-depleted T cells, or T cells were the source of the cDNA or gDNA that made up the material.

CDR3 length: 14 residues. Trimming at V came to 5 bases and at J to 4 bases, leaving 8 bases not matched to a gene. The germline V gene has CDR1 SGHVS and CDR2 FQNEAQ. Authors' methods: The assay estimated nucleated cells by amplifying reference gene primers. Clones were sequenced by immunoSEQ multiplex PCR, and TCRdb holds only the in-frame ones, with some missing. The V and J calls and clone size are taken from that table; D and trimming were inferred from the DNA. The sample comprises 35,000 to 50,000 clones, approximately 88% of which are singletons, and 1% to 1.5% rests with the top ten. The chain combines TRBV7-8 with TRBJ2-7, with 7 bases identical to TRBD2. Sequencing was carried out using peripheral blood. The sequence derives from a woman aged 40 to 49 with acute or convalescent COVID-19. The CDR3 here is CASSPRTSLYEQYF. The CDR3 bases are TGTGCCAGCAGCCCACGGACTAGTTTGTACGAGCAGTACTTC.